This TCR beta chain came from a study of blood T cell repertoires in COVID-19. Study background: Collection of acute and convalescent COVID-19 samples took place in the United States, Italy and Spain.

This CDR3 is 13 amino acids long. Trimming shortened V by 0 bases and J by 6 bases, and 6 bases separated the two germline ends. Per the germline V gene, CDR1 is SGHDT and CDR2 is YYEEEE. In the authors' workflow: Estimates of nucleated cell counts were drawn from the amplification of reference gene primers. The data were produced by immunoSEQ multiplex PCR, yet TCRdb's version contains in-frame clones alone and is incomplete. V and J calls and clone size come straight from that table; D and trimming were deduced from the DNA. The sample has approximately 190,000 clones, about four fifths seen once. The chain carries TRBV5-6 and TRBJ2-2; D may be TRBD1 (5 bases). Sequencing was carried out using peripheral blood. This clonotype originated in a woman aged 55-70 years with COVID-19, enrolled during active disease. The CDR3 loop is CASSLVTAGELFF. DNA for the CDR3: TGTGCCAGCAGCTTGGTGACAGCCGGGGAGCTGTTTTTT.